This entry lists 9 T cell receptor beta chains sequenced from one sample in a study of T cells expressing NK-cell markers. One entry per CDR3 protein, without DNA, is what TCRdb gives after re-calling the 5' RACE reads. The sample totals approximately 550,000 distinct CDR3 sequences. The sample was blood T cells: a sorted CD56 or NKG2C T cell subset, CD4+ or CD8+ T cells, or bulk PBMC T cells (not recorded which). Receptor source: a man aged 18 to 29 in good health.

This CDR3 reads CASSYLMTGASHTEAFF. The chain couples TRBV6-5 to TRBJ1-1; lacking DNA, the TRBD1 call made by TCRdb goes unchecked. CDR1 MNHEY and CDR2 SVGAGI come from the germline V gene. The CDR3 consists of 17 residues.

This chain links TRBV28 with TRBJ2-3; TCRdb lists TRBD2, though no DNA is available to test this call. The CDR3 covers 15 residues. The germline gives CDR1 MDHEN, CDR2 SYDVKM. The CDR3 region is CASSSRLAGAPTQYF. The full variable domain, in which reference TRBV28 and TRBJ2-3 provide the parts outside the CDR3, is DVKVTQSSRYLVKRTGEKVFLECVQDMDHENMFWYRQDPGLGLRLIYFSYDVKMKEKGDIPEGYSVSREKKERFSLILESASTNQTSMYLCASSSRLAGAPTQYFGPGTRLTVL.

The chain recombines TRBV24-1 with TRBJ2-5; TCRdb reports TRBD1, a call that lacks DNA to check it against. This CDR3 has 16 amino acids. Germline CDR1 and CDR2: KGHDR and SFDVKD. This CDR3 reads CATSDLVGGDQETQYF.

The rearrangement joins TRBV7-2 to TRBJ2-1; absent DNA, TCRdb's TRBD2 call cannot be checked. This CDR3 spans 19 amino acids. Germline loops: CDR1 SGHTA, CDR2 FQGNSA. CDR3 protein: CASSLGPGGLAAAYNEQFF.

The rearrangement joins TRBV10-3 to TRBJ2-3; the D call from TCRdb, TRBD2, cannot be confirmed without DNA. This CDR3 contains 15 residues. The germline gives CDR1 ENHRY, CDR2 SYGVKD. The CDR3 reads CAISDTKVLAGPQYF.

The chain couples TRBV20-1 to TRBJ2-4; with no DNA, the TCRdb D assignment of TRBD1 cannot be verified. CDR3 length equals 15 residues. Germline CDR1 and CDR2: DFQATT and SNEGSKA (reference sequence). CDR3 in amino acids: CSARESYRGKNIQYF.

The J gene is TRBJ2-1, the V gene TRBV30. The CDR3 has 14 amino acids. Germline V gene sequence: CDR1 GTSNPN, CDR2 SVGIG (reference sequence). This chain's CDR3 is CAWSVQGLINEQFF.

This chain joins TRBV4-3 and TRBJ2-6; TCRdb's assignment of TRBD1 cannot be checked, as there is no DNA. The CDR3 loop spans 18 amino acids. Germline CDR1 LGHNA, CDR2 YSLEER. The chain's CDR3 is CASSQWTGKGSGANVLTF.

The chain uses TRBV6-2 or TRBV6-3 and TRBJ2-6; as DNA is missing, the TRBD2 call by TCRdb cannot be tested. Per germline, CDR1 MNHEY and CDR2 SVGEGT. The CDR3 loop spans 19 amino acids. CDR3 sequence reads: CASSYRTSGDGSGANVLTF.